This T cell receptor beta chain is from a study of T cell responses to AZD1222 COVID-19 vaccine. Study-level points and caveats: Seropositivity was recorded at baseline in only 6 or 7 AZD1222 recipients.

A note on this clone: The antigen remains undetermined.

Some second doses came at about 4 weeks and others at about 12 weeks; these were pooled. The ends were cut back, 4 bases at V and 4 bases at J, with 17 bases in the middle. Germline CDR1 reads SGDLS; CDR2 reads YYNGEE. The CDR3 extends over 15 amino acids. The protocol was immunoSEQ multiplex PCR, while the TCRdb copy is restricted to in-frame clones and leaves out a portion. The sample comprises 150,000 or so clones, about 90% of which are singletons, and approximately 1.1% rests with the top ten. This TCR was sampled from an adult who received the AZD1222 COVID-19 vaccine. The chain is built from TRBV9 and TRBJ1-1, with no clear D. The material sequenced was peripheral blood, taken 28 days after the second AZD1222 dose. DNA of the CDR3: TGTGCCAGCAGCATCCAGCCGGGAATAGGCACTGAAGCTTTCTTT. Its protein is CASSIQPGIGTEAFF.